What follows describes a single T cell receptor (beta chain). This record belongs to a study of blood T cell repertoires in COVID-19. Original processing methods: Amplification from reference gene primers served as the basis for estimated nucleated cell counts. Measured with immunoSEQ multiplex PCR; TCRdb has only the in-frame clones, and not every one. Clone size and the V and J calls come from that table; the DNA yielded D and trimming. The table shows a few hundred thousand clones, with 70% to 90% occurring only once. The sample consisted of peripheral blood. This sequence was found in an older woman with acute or convalescent COVID-19.

This CDR3 reads CASRPEQTTNYGYTF. In nucleotides, the CDR3 is TGTGCCAGTAGGCCAGAACAGACTACTAACTATGGCTACACCTTC. The rearrangement links TRBV19 to TRBJ1-2; D is ambiguous. From germline, CDR1 is LNHDA and CDR2 SQIVND (reference sequence). The germline V and J ends were trimmed by 6 bases and 0 bases, with 14 bases remaining between them. The CDR3 has 15 residues.